This section outlines one T cell receptor beta chain sequence together with its context. Its matching antigen is unknown. TCRdb recomputed calls from the 5' RACE reads with MiXCR, one row per CDR3 protein. There are roughly 1,500,000 distinct CDR3 sequences in the sample; about 30% occur only once, and under 0.35% lies in the top ten. The V end lost 1 base, the J end lost 6 bases, and 16 bases lay between the germline ends. CDR3 length: 15 amino acids. Germline CDR1 and CDR2: DFQATT and SNEGSKA (reference sequence). The source of the sample is a study of identical twins. General study results and limits: Interpretation of the results relied on cross-sectional statistical analysis and not on following the same donors. For zero-insertion analyses, partial confounding could come from invariant MAIT and iNKT cells. Weaker excess twin sharing was observed in beta out-of-frame sequences. An excess of low generation probability was shown by twin-shared out-of-frame alpha sequences.

This chain links TRBV20-1 with TRBJ2-1, with D perhaps TRBD1 (5 bases). The source material was cord blood. This clonotype originated in a newborn girl in good health. The CDR3 DNA reads TGCAGTGCTAGAGGGGTAGAAGGGGCATTCAATGAGCAGTTCTTC. This codes for CSARGVEGAFNEQFF.